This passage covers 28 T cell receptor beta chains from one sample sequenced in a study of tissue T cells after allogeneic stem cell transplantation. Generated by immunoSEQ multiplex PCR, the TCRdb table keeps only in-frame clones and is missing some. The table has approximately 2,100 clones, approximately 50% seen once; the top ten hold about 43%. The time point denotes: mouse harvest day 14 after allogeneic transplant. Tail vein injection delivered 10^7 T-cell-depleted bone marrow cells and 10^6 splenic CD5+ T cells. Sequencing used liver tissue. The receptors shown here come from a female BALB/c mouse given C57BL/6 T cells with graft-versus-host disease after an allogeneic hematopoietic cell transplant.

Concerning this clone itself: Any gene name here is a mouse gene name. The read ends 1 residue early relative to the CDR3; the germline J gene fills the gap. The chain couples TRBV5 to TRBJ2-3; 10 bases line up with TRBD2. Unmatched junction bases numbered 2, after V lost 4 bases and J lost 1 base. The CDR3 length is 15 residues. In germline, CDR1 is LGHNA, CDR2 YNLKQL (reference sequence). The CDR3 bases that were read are TGTGCCAGCAGCCTCGGACTGGGGGGTGCAGAAACGCTGTAT. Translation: CASSLGLGGAETLY. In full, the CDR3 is CASSLGLGGAETLYF.

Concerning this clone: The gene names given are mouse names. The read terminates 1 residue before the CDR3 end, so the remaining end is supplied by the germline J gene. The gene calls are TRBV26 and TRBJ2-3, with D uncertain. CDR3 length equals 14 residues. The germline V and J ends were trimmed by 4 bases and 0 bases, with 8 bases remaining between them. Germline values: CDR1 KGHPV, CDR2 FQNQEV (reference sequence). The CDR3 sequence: CASSQGSSAETLYF. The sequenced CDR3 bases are TGTGCCAGCAGTCAGGGTTCTAGTGCAGAAACGCTGTAT.

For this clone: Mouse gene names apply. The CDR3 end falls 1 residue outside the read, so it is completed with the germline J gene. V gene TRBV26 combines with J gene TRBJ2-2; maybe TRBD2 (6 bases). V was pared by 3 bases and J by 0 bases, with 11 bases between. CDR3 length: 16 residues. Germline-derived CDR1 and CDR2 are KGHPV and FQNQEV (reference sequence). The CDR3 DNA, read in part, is TGTGCCAGCAGTCTAATCGGGGGGTCAAACACCGGGCAGCTCTAC. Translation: CASSLIGGSNTGQLY. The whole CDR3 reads CASSLIGGSNTGQLYF.

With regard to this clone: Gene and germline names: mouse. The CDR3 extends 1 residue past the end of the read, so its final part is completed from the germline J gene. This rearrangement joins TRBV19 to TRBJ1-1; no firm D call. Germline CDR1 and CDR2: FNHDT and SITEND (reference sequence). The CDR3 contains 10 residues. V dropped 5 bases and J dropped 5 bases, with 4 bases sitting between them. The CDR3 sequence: CASSRTEVFF. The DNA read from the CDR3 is TGTGCCAGCAGCCGGACAGAAGTCTTC.

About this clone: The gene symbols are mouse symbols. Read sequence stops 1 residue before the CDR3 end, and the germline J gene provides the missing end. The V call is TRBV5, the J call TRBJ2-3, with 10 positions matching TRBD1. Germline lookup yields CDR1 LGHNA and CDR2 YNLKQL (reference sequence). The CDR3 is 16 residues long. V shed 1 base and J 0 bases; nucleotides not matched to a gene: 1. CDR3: CASSQGQGASAETLYF. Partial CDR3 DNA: TGTGCCAGCAGCCAAGGACAGGGGGCTAGTGCAGAAACGCTGTAT.

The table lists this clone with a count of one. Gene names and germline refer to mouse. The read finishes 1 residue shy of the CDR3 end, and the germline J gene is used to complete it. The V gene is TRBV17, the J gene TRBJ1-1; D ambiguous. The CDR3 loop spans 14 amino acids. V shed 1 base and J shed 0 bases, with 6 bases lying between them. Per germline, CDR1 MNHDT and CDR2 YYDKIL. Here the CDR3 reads CASSRASPNTEVFF. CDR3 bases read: TGTGCTAGCAGTAGAGCCAGCCCAAACACAGAAGTCTTC.

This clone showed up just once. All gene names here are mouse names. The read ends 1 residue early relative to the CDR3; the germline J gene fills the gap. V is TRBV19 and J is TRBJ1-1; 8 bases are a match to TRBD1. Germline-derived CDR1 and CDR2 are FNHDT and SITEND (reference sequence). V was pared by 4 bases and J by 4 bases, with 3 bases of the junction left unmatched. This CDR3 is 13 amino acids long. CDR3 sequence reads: CASSQGAGTEVFF. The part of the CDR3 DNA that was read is TGTGCCAGCAGTCAGGGGGCTGGCACAGAAGTCTTC.

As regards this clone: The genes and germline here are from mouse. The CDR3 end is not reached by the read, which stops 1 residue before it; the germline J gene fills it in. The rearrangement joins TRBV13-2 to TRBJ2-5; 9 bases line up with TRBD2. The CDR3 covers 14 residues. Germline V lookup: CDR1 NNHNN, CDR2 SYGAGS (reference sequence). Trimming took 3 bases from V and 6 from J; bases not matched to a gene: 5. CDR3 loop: CASGVGGARDTQYF. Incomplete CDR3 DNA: TGTGCCAGCGGTGTTGGGGGGGCGCGGGACACCCAGTAC.

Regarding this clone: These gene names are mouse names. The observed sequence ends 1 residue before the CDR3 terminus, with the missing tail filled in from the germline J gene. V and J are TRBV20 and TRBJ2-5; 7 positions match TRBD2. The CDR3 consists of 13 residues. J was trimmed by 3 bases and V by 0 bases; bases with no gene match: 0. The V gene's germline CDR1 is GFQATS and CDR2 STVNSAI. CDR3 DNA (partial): TGTGGTGCTAGGGACTGGGGGCAAGACACCCAGTAC. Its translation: CGARDWGQDTQY. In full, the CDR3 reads CGARDWGQDTQYF.

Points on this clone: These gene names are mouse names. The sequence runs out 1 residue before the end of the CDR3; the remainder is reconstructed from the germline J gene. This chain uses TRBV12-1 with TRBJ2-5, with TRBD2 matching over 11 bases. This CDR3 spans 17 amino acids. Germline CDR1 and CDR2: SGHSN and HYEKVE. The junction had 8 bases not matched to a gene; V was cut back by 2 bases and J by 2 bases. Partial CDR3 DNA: TGTGCCAGCTCTCCTTTCCCCGGGACTGGGGGCCAAGACACCCAGTAC. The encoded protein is CASSPFPGTGGQDTQY. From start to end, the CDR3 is CASSPFPGTGGQDTQYF.

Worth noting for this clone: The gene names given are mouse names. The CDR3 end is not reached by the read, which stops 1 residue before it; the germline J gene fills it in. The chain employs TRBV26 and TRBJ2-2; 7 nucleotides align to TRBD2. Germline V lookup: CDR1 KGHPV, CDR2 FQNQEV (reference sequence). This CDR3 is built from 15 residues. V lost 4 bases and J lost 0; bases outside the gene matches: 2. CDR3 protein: CASSPDWANTGQLYF. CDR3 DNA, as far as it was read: TGTGCCAGCAGTCCCGACTGGGCAAACACCGGGCAGCTCTAC.

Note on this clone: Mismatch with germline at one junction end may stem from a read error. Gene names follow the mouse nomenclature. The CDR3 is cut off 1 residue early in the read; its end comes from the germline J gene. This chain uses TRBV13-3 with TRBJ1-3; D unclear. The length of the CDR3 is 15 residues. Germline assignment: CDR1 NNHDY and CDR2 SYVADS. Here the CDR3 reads CASSGGSHSANTLYF. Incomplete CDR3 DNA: TGTGCCAGCAGTGGCGGGTCCCATTCTGCAAATACGCTCTAT. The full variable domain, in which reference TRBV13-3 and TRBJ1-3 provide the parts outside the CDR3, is EAAVTQSPRSKVAVTGGKVTLSCHQTNNHDYMYWYRQDTGHGLRLIHYSYVADSTEKGDIPDGYKASRPSQENFSLILELASLSQTAVYFCASSGGSHSANTLYFGEGSRLIVV.

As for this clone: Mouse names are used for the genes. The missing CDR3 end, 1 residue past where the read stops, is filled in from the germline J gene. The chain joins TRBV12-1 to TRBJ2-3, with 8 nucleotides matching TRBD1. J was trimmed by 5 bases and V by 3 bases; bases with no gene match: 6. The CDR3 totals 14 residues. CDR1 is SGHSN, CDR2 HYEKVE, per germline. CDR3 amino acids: CASSGDRRGETLYF. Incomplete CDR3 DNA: TGTGCCAGCTCTGGGGACAGGCGGGGAGAAACGCTGTAT.

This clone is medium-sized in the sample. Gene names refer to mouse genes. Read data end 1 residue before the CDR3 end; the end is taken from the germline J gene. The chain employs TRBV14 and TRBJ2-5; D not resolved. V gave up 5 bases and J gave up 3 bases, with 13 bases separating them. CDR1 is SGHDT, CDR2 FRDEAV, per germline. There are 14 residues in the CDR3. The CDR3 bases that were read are TGTGCCAGCAGCCGACAAATCGGGCAAGACACCCAGTAC. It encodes CASSRQIGQDTQY. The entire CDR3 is CASSRQIGQDTQYF.

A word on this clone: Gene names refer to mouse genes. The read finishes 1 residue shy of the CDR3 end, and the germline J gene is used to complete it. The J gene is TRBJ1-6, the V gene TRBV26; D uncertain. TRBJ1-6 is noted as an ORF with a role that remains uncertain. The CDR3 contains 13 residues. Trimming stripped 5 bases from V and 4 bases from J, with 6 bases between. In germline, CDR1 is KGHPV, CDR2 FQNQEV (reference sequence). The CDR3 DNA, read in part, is TGTGCCAGCAGTTCGCATTATAATTCGCCCCTCTAC. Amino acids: CASSSHYNSPLY. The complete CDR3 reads CASSSHYNSPLYF.

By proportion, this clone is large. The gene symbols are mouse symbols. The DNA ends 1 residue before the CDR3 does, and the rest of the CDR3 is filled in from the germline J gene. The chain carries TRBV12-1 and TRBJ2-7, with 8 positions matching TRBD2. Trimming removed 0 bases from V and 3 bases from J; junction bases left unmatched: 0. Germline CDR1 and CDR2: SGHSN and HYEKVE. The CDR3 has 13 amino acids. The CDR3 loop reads CASSLGLGYEQYF. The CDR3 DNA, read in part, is TGTGCCAGCTCTCTCGGACTGGGCTATGAACAGTAC.

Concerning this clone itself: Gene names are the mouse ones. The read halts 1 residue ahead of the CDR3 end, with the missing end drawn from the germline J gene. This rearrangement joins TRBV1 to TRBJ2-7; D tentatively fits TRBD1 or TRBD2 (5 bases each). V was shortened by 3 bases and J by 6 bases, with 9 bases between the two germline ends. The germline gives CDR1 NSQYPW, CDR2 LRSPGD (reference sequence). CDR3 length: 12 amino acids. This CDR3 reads CTCSAGAGEQYF. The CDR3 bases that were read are TGCACCTGCAGTGCTGGGGCGGGTGAACAGTAC.

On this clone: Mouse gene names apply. CDR3 sequence: CASSGQGRDTLYF. The part of the CDR3 DNA that was read is TGTGCCAGCAGTGGACAGGGGAGAGACACCTTGTAC. The genes are TRBV26 and TRBJ2-4; 9 bases line up with TRBD1. The read terminates 1 residue ahead of where the CDR3 ends, so the germline J gene completes it. J was trimmed by 7 bases and V by 5 bases; bases with no gene match: 4. This CDR3 spans 13 amino acids. Germline loops: CDR1 KGHPV, CDR2 FQNQEV (reference sequence).

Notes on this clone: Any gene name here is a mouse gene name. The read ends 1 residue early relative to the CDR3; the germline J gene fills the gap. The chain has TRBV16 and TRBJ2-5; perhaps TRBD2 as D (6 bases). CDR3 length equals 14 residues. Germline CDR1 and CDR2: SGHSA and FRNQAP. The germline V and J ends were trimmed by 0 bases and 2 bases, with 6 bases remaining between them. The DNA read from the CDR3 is TGTGCAAGCAGCTTAGATGGGGGCCAAGACACCCAGTAC. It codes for CASSLDGGQDTQY. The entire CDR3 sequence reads CASSLDGGQDTQYF.

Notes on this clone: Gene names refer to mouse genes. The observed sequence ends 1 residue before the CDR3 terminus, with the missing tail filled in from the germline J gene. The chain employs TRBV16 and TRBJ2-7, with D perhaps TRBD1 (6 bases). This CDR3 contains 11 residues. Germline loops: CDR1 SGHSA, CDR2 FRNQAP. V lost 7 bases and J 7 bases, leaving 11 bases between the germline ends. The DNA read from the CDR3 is TGTGCAAGCAACACCAGGGGAGAACAGTAC. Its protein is CASNTRGEQY. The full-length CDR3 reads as CASNTRGEQYF.

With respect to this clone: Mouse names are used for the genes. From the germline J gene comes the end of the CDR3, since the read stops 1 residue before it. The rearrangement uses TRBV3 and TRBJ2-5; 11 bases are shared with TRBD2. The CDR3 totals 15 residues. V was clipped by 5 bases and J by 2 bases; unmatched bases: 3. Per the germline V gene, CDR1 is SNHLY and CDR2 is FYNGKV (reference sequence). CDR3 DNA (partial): TGTGCCAGCAGCCGGGACTGGGGGTCCCAAGACACCCAGTAC. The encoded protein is CASSRDWGSQDTQY. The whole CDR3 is CASSRDWGSQDTQYF.

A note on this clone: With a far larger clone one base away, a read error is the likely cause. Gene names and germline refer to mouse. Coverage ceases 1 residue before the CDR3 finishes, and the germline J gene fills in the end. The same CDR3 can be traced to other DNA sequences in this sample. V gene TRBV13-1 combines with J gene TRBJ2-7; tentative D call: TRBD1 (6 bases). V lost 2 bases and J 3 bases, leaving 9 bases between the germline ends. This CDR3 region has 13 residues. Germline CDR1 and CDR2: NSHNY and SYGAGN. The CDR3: CASSEGQVYEQYF. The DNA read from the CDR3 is TGTGCCAGCAGTGAGGGACAAGTCTATGAACAGTAC.

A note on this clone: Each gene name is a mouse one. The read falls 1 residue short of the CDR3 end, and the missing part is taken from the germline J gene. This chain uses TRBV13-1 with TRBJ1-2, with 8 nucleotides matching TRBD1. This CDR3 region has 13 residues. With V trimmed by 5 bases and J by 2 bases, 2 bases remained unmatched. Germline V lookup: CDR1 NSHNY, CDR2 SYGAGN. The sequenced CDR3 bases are TGTGCCAGCAGACAGGGGGGGAACTCCGACTACACC. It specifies CASRQGGNSDYT. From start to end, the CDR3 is CASRQGGNSDYTF.

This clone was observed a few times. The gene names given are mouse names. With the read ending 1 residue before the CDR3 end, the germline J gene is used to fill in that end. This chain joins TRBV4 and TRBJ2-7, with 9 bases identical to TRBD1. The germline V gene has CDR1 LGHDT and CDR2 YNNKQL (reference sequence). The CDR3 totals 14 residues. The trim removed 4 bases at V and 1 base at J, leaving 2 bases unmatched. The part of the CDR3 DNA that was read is TGTGCCAGCAGCTTACAGGGGGCTTCCTATGAACAGTAC. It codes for CASSLQGASYEQY. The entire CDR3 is CASSLQGASYEQYF.

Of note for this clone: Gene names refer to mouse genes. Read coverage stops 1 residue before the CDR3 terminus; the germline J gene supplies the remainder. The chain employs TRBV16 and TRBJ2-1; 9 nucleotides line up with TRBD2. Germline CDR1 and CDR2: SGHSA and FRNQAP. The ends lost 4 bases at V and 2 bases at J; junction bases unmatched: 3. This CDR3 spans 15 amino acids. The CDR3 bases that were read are TGTGCAAGCAGCTCCCGACTGGGGGACTATGCTGAGCAGTTC. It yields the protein CASSSRLGDYAEQF. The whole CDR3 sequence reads CASSSRLGDYAEQFF.

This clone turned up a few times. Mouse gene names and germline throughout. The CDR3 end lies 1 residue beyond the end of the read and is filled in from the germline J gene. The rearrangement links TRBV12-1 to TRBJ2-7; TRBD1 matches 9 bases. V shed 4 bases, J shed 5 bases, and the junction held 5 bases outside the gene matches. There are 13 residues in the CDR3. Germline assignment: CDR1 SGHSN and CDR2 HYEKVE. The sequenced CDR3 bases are TGTGCCAGCTCCCCCCGGGACAGGGATGAACAGTAC. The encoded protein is CASSPRDRDEQY. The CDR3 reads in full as CASSPRDRDEQYF.

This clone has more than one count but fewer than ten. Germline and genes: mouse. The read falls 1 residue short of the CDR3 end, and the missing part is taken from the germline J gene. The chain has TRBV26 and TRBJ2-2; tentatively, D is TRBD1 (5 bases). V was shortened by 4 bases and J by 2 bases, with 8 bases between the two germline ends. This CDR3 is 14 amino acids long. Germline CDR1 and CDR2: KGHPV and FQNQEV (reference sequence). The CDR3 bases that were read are TGTGCCAGCAGTCCACAGGCTAACACCGGGCAGCTCTAC. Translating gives CASSPQANTGQLY. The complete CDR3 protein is CASSPQANTGQLYF.

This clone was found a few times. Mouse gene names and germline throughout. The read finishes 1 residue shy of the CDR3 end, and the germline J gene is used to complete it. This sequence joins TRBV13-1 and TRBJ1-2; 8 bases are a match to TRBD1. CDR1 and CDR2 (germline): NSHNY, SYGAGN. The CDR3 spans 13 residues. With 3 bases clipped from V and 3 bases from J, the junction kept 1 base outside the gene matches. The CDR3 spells CASSVDRDSDYTF. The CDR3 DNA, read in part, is TGTGCCAGCAGTGTGGACAGGGACTCCGACTACACC.